Listed below are T cell receptor beta chains from one sample, sequenced in a study of CD8+ T cells in alopecia areata. Using immunoSEQ multiplex PCR, the repertoire was profiled, and TCRdb retains in-frame clones only, with some absent. The sample shows hundreds of thousands of clones, approximately 67% of them seen only once. The specimen was CD4+ T cells sorted from blood, collected at week 44, from a patient treated with tofacitinib. All receptors come from a human donor with alopecia areata. The CDR3 runs from the conserved cysteine through the conserved F or W. D genes are given only for firm matches. Size is omitted from some rows. Given values are once, few, many or a class for expanded clones.

CDR3 protein: CAWSGLNEKLFF
CDR3 DNA: TGTGCCTGGAGCGGTTTGAATGAAAAACTGTTTTTT
D gene: .
clone size: .
V gene: TRBV30
J gene: TRBJ1-4

CDR3 protein: CASSVGAAGGTNEQFF
CDR3 DNA: TGTGCCAGCAGCGTAGGTGCAGCGGGGGGGACGAATGAGCAGTTCTTC
D gene: TRBD2
clone size: .
V gene: TRBV9
J gene: TRBJ2-1

CDR3 protein: CASSLQGWSEQFF
CDR3 DNA: TGTGCCAGCAGCTTGCAGGGTTGGAGTGAGCAGTTCTTC
D gene: .
clone size: .
V gene: TRBV5-4
J gene: TRBJ2-1

CDR3 protein: CASSFDRGRTDTQYF
CDR3 DNA: TGTGCCAGCAGCTTCGACAGGGGCCGCACAGATACGCAGTATTTT
D gene: TRBD1
clone size: few
V gene: TRBV5-5
J gene: TRBJ2-3

CDR3 protein: CASSFGNKETQYF
CDR3 DNA: TGTGCCAGCAGCTTTGGTAACAAAGAGACCCAGTACTTC
D gene: .
clone size: .
V gene: TRBV7-2
J gene: TRBJ2-5

CDR3 protein: CASSMGLSSGANVLTF
CDR3 DNA: TGTGCCAGCAGCATGGGACTTTCCTCTGGGGCCAACGTCCTGACTTTC
D gene: .
clone size: .
V gene: TRBV5-6
J gene: TRBJ2-6

CDR3 protein: CAWSVGQGVIYEQYF
CDR3 DNA: TGTGCCTGGAGTGTGGGGCAGGGGGTTATCTACGAGCAGTACTTC
D gene: TRBD1
clone size: .
V gene: TRBV30
J gene: TRBJ2-7

CDR3 protein: CASSQTPQGARSGGGYTF
CDR3 DNA: TGCGCCAGCAGCCAAACACCGCAGGGGGCTAGGAGCGGGGGTGGCTACACCTTC
D gene: TRBD1
clone size: .
V gene: TRBV4-3
J gene: TRBJ1-2

CDR3 protein: CASSEGVRRQYF
CDR3 DNA: TGTGCCAGCAGTGAAGGGGTCCGGAGGCAGTACTTC
D gene: .
clone size: .
V gene: TRBV25-1
J gene: TRBJ2-7

CDR3 protein: CSAAHQKTEAFF
CDR3 DNA: TGCAGCGCCGCGCATCAGAAAACTGAAGCTTTCTTT
D gene: .
clone size: .
V gene: TRBV29-1
J gene: TRBJ1-1

CDR3 protein: CASSLSGAADTQYF
CDR3 DNA: TGTGCCAGCAGCTTAAGCGGAGCCGCAGATACGCAGTATTTT
D gene: .
clone size: .
V gene: TRBV7-3
J gene: TRBJ2-3